The rows below give T cell receptor beta chains drawn from one sample of a study of cytomegalovirus exposure and HLA in healthy donors. Using immunoSEQ multiplex PCR, the repertoire was profiled, and TCRdb retains in-frame clones only, with some absent. The sample has under 400,000 clones; 88% are singletons. Source material: PBMCs. The origin of the receptors is a young man in good health and CMV-seronegative. The CDR3 runs from the conserved cysteine through the conserved F or W. The D gene is left open where the match is weak. Not every row has a clone size; where given, it reads once, few, many or a size class.

>TRBJ1-2|.|.|TRBV18
CASSPLETFYYGYTF
TGTGCCAGCTCACCACTCGAGACATTCTACTATGGCTACACCTTC
>TRBJ2-4|.|.|TRBV11-2
CASSFSGENIQYF
TGTGCCAGCAGCTTCTCCGGGGAGAACATTCAGTACTTC
>TRBJ1-5|.|TRBD1|TRBV10-3
CAISGTGGWQPQHF
TGTGCCATCAGTGGGACAGGGGGTTGGCAGCCCCAGCATTTT
>TRBJ1-2|.|.|TRBV6-1
CASSEAIGGVFGYTF
TGTGCCAGCAGTGAAGCTATTGGGGGGGTCTTCGGCTACACCTTC
>TRBJ2-1|.|TRBD2|TRBV4-1
CASSQEYGLAGGHEQFF
TGCGCCAGCAGCCAAGAATACGGGCTAGCGGGGGGGCATGAGCAGTTCTTC
>TRBJ1-1|.|TRBD1|TRBV2
CASSRDRGDTEAFF
TGTGCCAGCAGTCGGGACAGGGGAGATACTGAAGCTTTCTTT
>TRBJ1-2|.|TRBD1|TRBV18
CASSPGTANYGYTF
TGTGCCAGCTCTCCCGGGACAGCTAACTATGGCTACACCTTC
>TRBJ1-2|.|.|TRBV25-1
CASSSPRKGGNGYTF
TGTGCCAGCAGTTCCCCCCGGAAAGGGGGAAATGGCTACACCTTC
>TRBJ2-4|once|TRBD1|TRBV2
CASRHRGQTNLAKNIQYF
TGTGCCAGCAGGCACCGGGGACAGACAAACCTAGCCAAAAACATTCAGTACTTC
>TRBJ2-4|.|.|TRBV5-6
CASSAGQLQILAKNIQYF
TGTGCCAGCAGCGCGGGACAGCTACAAATACTAGCCAAAAACATTCAGTACTTC
>TRBJ2-6|.|TRBD1|TRBV5-1
CASSLLGQGANVLTF
TGCGCCAGCAGCTTGTTGGGACAGGGGGCCAACGTCCTGACTTTC
>TRBJ1-3|.|.|TRBV9
CASSVEAVGNTIYF
TGTGCCAGCAGCGTAGAGGCGGTGGGAAACACCATATATTTT
>TRBJ2-7|.|.|TRBV19
CASSLRVTYEQYF
TGTGCCAGTAGTCTCCGGGTTACCTACGAGCAGTACTTC
>TRBJ2-5|.|.|TRBV5-4
CASSWRQGLETQYF
TGTGCCAGCAGCTGGCGACAGGGACTAGAGACCCAGTACTTC
>TRBJ1-2|.|.|TRBV15
CATSRDLQSYYGYTF
TGTGCCACCAGCAGAGACCTACAGTCTTACTATGGCTACACCTTC
>TRBJ1-1|.|.|TRBV2
CASSQISEAFF
TGTGCCAGCAGCCAGATTTCTGAAGCTTTCTTT
>TRBJ1-6|.|.|TRBV15
CATSRVGMGGSYNSPLHF
TGTGCCACCAGCAGAGTGGGAATGGGGGGGTCCTATAATTCACCCCTCCACTTT
>TRBJ2-7|.|TRBD2|TRBV10-3
CAITKGGSGGYPEQYF
TGTGCCATCACCAAAGGGGGAAGCGGGGGGTACCCCGAGCAGTACTTC
>TRBJ1-2|.|.|TRBV2
CASSRQEYGYTF
TGTGCCAGCAGTCGACAAGAGTATGGCTACACCTTC
>TRBJ2-7|.|.|TRBV6-6
CATTGTPPGDSYEQYF
TGTGCCACTACGGGGACCCCTCCAGGGGATTCCTACGAGCAGTACTTC
>TRBJ1-1|.|.|TRBV5-1
CASSGGGNTEAFF
TGCGCCAGCAGCGGCGGGGGGAACACTGAAGCTTTCTTT
>TRBJ1-6|.|TRBD1|TRBV4-1
CASSHGQGSYNSPLHF
TGCGCCAGCAGCCACGGACAGGGCTCCTATAATTCACCCCTCCACTTT
>TRBJ1-2|.|TRBD1|TRBV2
CASSERDRGINYGYTF
TGTGCCAGCAGTGAGCGGGACAGGGGGATTAACTATGGCTACACCTTC
>TRBJ1-2|.|.|TRBV29-1
CSVAPTANYGYTF
TGCAGCGTTGCCCCGACAGCTAACTATGGCTACACCTTC
>TRBJ1-1|.|.|TRBV7-9
CASSYMNTEAFF
TGTGCCAGCAGCTATATGAACACTGAAGCTTTCTTT
>TRBJ2-3|.|.|TRBV19
CASSIGRGGSRDTQYF
TGTGCCAGTAGTATAGGCAGGGGCGGTAGCCGGGATACGCAGTATTTT
>TRBJ1-3|once|.|TRBV12-5
CASGSGLSSGNTIYF
TGTGCTAGTGGTTCCGGACTCAGCTCTGGAAACACCATATATTTT
>TRBJ1-4|.|.|TRBV29-1
CSVEEDGVTNEKLFF
TGCAGCGTTGAAGAGGACGGGGTAACTAATGAAAAACTGTTTTTT
>TRBJ2-1|once|.|TRBV19
CASSIQGGMPNEQFF
TGTGCCAGTAGTATTCAAGGGGGAATGCCTAATGAGCAGTTCTTC
>TRBJ1-1|once|.|TRBV29-1
CSVSGTMNTEAFF
TGCAGCGTCTCAGGGACTATGAACACTGAAGCTTTCTTT
>TRBJ1-1|.|.|TRBV5-4
CASSPNAGGVTEAFF
TGTGCCAGCAGCCCTAACGCGGGGGGAGTTACTGAAGCTTTCTTT
>TRBJ2-3|.|TRBD2|TRBV14
CASSQGGGSWPTDTQYF
TGTGCCAGCAGCCAAGGCGGGGGAAGTTGGCCCACAGATACGCAGTATTTT
>TRBJ1-2|.|.|TRBV10-3
CAISREDMNYGYTF
TGTGCCATCAGTCGAGAGGACATGAACTATGGCTACACCTTC
>TRBJ1-1|.|.|TRBV2
CASEGGSFTEAFF
TGTGCCAGCGAAGGAGGGAGTTTCACTGAAGCTTTCTTT
>TRBJ1-1|.|.|TRBV19
CASSSAVPGDTEAFF
TGTGCCAGTAGTTCGGCGGTACCAGGGGACACTGAAGCTTTCTTT
>TRBJ2-2|once|TRBD2|TRBV9
CASSVGGGLIGELFF
TGTGCCAGCAGCGTAGGCGGGGGGCTGATCGGGGAGCTGTTTTTT
>TRBJ2-7|.|.|TRBV10-1
CASSLAWQCPHEQYF
TGCGCCAGCAGCCTAGCTTGGCAGTGCCCCCACGAGCAGTACTTC
>TRBJ2-5|.|.|TRBV2
CATVIRQVNF
TGTGCCACCGTGATTAGACAAGTCAACTTC
>TRBJ1-2|once|.|TRBV30
CAWRLPGTPYGYTF
TGTGCCTGGCGTCTCCCGGGAACCCCATATGGCTACACCTTC